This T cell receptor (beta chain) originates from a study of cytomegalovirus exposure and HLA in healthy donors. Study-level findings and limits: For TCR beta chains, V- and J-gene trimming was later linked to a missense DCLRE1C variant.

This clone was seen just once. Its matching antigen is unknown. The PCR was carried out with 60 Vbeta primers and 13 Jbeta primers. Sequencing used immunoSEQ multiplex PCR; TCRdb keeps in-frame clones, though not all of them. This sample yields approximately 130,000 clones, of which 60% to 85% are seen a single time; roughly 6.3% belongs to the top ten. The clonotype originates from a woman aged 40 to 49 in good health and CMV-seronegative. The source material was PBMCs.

CDR3 amino acids: CASSLHRGNQPQHF. CDR3 nucleotide sequence: TGTGCCAGCAGTCTACACAGGGGGAATCAGCCCCAGCATTTT. The chain recombines TRBV28 with TRBJ1-5; 8 bases line up with TRBD1. This CDR3 contains 14 residues. Trimming at V came to 5 bases and at J to 4 bases, leaving 4 bases not matched to a gene. Germline V gene sequence: CDR1 MDHEN, CDR2 SYDVKM.